This TCR beta chain derives from a study of CD8 T cells in ankylosing spondylitis. This clonotype has ten or more counts. TCR beta libraries were made by quantitative 5'-RACE with molecular barcodes. TCRdb redid the calling of the 5' RACE reads with MiXCR, one entry per CDR3 protein. The sample has some 42,000 distinct CDR3 sequences, approximately 2.6% seen once. CDR1 and CDR2 (germline): SGDLS, YYNGEE. This CDR3 contains 14 residues. Trimming shortened V by 2 bases and J by 0 bases, and 9 bases separated the two germline ends. This TCR derives from a male donor with ankylosing spondylitis or in good health (not recorded which). The sequenced sample consisted of blood, either unsorted or a sorted T cell fraction (not recorded which). The chain employs TRBV9 and TRBJ2-7; D is uncertain. The CDR3 sequence is CASSVSASSYEQYF. CDR3 DNA: TGTGCCAGCAGCGTTTCGGCCTCCTCCTACGAGCAGTACTTC.